A selection of T cell receptor beta chains follows, all from one sample in a study of T cell repertoires in cytomegalovirus infection. One entry per CDR3 protein results from TCRdb running MiXCR on the reads. Among 400,000 to 600,000 distinct CDR3 sequences listed, 40% to 50% were seen once. No antigen has been identified for these receptors. Material: cultured PBMCs, obtained from culture after CMV antigen stimulation. The source is a human donor in good health (CMV status not recorded). Some clones in this sample may be carry-over from other donors' samples. CDR3s include the opening cysteine and the closing phenylalanine or tryptophan. D genes are given only for firm matches.

d_call j_call v_call cdr3_aa
- TRBJ1-6 TRBV18 CASGDTRTAKYNNSPLHF
- TRBJ1-5 TRBV5-3 CASSWRPDQPQHF
TRBD1 TRBJ1-5 TRBV12-3/TRBV12-4 CASSYGTGIGQPQHF
- TRBJ1-1 TRBV12-3/TRBV12-4 CASSYGAGAFF
TRBD2 TRBJ2-5 TRBV7-2 CASSLGTSGAQETQYF
- TRBJ2-7 TRBV7-7 CASSLARWRESGVEQYF
TRBD1 TRBJ1-4 TRBV7-2 CASSLRTGRGEKLFF
TRBD1 TRBJ1-1 TRBV2 CASSLVRQGATEAFF
- TRBJ2-1 TRBV6-2/TRBV6-3 CASSLRASESSYNEQFF
- TRBJ1-5 TRBV7-9 CASSPPGHLNQPQHF
- TRBJ2-7 TRBV7-2 CASSHTQSGGYEQYF
- TRBJ2-1 TRBV4-2 CASSQERLHNEQFF
- TRBJ1-1 TRBV12-3/TRBV12-4 CASSGIITEAFF
- TRBJ2-7 TRBV12-3/TRBV12-4 CASSPDSLVYEQYF
TRBD2 TRBJ2-1 TRBV7-2 CASSLLAGGGDEQFF
- TRBJ1-4 TRBV4-1 CASSQDRKLFF
TRBD2 TRBJ2-3 TRBV12-3/TRBV12-4 CASSLGDYPTDTQYF